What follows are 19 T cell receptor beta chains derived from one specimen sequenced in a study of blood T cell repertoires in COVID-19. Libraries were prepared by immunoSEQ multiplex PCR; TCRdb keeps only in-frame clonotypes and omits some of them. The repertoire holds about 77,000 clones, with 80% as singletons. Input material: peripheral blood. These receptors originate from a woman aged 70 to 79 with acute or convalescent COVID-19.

The DNA of the CDR3 is TGTGCCAGCCAAAGGACACTAGCGGATGAAAAACTGTTTTTT. This encodes CASQRTLADEKLFF. The chain combines TRBV2 with TRBJ1-4, with D perhaps TRBD1 (5 bases). With 8 bases removed from V and 6 bases from J, the gap between germline ends came to 16 bases. The CDR3 totals 14 residues. CDR1 is SNHLY and CDR2 is FYNNEI in the germline V gene.

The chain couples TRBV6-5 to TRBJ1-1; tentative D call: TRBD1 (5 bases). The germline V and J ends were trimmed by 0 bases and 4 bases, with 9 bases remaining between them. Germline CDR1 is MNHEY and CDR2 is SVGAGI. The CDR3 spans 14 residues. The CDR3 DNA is TGTGCCAGCAGTTACTCGGGGGGTCCCACTGAAGCTTTCTTT. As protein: CASSYSGGPTEAFF.

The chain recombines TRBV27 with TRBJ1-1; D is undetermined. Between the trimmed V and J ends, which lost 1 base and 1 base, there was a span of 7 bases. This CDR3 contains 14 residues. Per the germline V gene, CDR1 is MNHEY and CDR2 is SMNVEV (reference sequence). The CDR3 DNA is TGTGCCAGCAGTTTATATACGGGGAACACTGAAGCTTTCTTT. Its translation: CASSLYTGNTEAFF.

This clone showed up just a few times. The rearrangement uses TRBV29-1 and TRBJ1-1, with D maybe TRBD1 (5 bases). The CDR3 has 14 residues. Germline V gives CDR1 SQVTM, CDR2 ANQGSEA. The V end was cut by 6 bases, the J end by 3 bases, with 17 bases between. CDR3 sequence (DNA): TGCAGCGTCACCGCCAGGGTGTGGGACACTGAAGCTTTCTTT. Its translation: CSVTARVWDTEAFF.

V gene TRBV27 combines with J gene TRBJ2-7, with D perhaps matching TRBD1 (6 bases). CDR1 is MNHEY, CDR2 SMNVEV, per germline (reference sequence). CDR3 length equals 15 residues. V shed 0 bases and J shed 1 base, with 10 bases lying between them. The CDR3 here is CASSLSSRGSYEQYF. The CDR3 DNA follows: TGTGCCAGCAGTTTATCTTCCAGGGGTTCCTACGAGCAGTACTTC.

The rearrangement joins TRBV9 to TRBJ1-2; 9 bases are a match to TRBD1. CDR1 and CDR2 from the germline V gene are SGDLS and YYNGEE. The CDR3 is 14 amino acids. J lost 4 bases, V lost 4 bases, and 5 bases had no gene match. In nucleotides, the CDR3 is TGTGCCAGCAGCCTGATGACAGGGGGCTATGGCTACACCTTC. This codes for CASSLMTGGYGYTF.

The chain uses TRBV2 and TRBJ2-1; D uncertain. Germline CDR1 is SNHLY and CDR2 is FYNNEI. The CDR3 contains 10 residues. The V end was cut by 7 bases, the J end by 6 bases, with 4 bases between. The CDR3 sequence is CASTFNEQFF. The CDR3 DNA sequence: TGTGCCAGCACCTTCAATGAGCAGTTCTTC. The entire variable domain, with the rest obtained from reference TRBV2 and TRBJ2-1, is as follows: EPEVTQTPSHQVTQMGQEVILRCVPISNHLYFYWYRQILGQKVEFLVSFYNNEISEKSEIFDDQFSVERPDGSNFTLKIRSTKLEDSAMYFCASTFNEQFFGPGTRLTVL.

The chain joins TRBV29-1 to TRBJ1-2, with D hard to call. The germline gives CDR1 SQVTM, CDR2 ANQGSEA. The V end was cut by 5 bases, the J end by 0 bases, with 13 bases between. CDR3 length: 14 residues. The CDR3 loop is CSVTGSSANYGYTF. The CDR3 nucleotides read TGCAGCGTTACCGGGTCGTCGGCTAACTATGGCTACACCTTC.

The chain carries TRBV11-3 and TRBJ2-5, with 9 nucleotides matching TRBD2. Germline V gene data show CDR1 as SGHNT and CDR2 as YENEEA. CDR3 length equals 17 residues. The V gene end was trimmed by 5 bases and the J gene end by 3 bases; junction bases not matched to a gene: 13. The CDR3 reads CASSIGLATDKKETQYF. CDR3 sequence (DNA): TGTGCCAGCAGCATTGGACTAGCGACGGACAAGAAAGAGACCCAGTACTTC.

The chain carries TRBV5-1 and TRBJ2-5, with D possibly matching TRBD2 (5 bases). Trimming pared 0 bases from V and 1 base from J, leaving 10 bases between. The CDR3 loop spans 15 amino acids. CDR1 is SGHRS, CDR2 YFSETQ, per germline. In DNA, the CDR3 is TGCGCCAGCAGCTTGGGTCGGGGTCCCCAAGAGACCCAGTACTTC. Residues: CASSLGRGPQETQYF.

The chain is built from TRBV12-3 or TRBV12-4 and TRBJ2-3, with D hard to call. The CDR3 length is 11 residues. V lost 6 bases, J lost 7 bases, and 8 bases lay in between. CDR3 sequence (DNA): TGTGCCAGCAGCTTCGACTATACGCAGTATTTT. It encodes CASSFDYTQYF.

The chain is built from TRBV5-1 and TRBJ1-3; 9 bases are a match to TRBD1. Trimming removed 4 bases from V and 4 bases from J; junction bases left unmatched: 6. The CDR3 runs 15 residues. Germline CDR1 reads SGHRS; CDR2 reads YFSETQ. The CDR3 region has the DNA TGCGCCAGCAGCCTACAGGGGGCTTCGGGAAACACCATATATTTT. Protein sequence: CASSLQGASGNTIYF.

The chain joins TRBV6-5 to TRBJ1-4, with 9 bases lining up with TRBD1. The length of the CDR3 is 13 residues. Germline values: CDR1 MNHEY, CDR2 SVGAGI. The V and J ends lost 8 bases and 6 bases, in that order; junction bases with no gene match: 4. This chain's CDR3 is CASQGQGDEKLFF. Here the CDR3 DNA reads TGTGCCAGCCAGGGACAGGGAGATGAAAAACTGTTTTTT.

CDR3 DNA sequence: TGCGCCAGCAGATATAGGACAGCACAAGAGACCCAGTACTTC. Translation: CASRYRTAQETQYF. The J gene is TRBJ2-5, the V gene TRBV5-1, with a possible D match to TRBD1 (6 bases). V lost 5 bases, J lost 2 bases, and 13 bases lay in between. The germline V gene encodes CDR1 SGHRS and CDR2 YFSETQ. CDR3 size: 14 residues.

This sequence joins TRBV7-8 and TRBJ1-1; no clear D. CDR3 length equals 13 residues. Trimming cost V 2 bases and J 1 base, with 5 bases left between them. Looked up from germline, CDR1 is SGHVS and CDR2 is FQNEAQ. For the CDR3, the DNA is TGTGCCAGCAGCTTACTCCCGAACACTGAAGCTTTCTTT. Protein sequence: CASSLLPNTEAFF.

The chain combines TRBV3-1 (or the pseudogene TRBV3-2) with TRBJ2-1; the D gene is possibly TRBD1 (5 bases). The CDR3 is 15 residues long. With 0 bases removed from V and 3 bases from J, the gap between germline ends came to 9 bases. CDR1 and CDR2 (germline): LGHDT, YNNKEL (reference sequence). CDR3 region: CASSQDRVLYNEQFF. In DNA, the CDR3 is TGTGCCAGCAGCCAAGACAGGGTCCTCTACAATGAGCAGTTCTTC.

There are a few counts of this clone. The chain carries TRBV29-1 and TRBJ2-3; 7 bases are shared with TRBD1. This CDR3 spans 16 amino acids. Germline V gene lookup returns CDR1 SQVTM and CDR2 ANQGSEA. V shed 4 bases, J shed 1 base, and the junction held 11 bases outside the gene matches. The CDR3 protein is CSVGLQQGVGTDTQYF. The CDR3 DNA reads TGCAGCGTTGGATTGCAGCAGGGGGTCGGCACAGATACGCAGTATTTT.

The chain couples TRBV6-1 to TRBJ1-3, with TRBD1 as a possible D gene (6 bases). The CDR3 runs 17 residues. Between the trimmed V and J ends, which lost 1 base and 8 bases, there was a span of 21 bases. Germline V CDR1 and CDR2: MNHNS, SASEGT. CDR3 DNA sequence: TGTGCCAGCAGTGAAGAAGATTGGGGGCGCCCGGTTGACACCATATATTTT. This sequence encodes CASSEEDWGRPVDTIYF.

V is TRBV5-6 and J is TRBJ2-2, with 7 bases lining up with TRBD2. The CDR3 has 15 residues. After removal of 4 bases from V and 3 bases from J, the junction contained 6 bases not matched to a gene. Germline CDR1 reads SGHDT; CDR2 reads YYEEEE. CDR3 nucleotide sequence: TGTGCCAGCAGCCTCTATAGCGGGCACACCGGGGAGCTGTTTTTT. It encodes CASSLYSGHTGELFF.